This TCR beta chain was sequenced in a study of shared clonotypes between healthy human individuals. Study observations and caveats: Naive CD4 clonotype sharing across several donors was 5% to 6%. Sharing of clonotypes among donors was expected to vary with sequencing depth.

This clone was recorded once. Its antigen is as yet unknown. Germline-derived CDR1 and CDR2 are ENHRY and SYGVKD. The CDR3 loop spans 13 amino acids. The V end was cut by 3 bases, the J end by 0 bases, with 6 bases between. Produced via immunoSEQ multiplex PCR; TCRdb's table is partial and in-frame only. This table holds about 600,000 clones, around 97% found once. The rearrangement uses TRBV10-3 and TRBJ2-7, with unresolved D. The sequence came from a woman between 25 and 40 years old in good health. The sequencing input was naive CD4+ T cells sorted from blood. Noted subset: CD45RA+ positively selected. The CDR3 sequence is CAISEFSSYEQYF. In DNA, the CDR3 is TGTGCCATCAGTGAATTTAGCTCCTACGAGCAGTACTTC.